These 14 T cell receptor beta chains originate from one sample sequenced in a study of graft-versus-host responses after intestinal transplantation. Antigens for these TCRs are unknown. Here immunoSEQ multiplex PCR was the method, and the copy in TCRdb shows in-frame clones only, minus some. The sample lists about 120,000 clones, approximately 96% occurring once. The sample consisted of unstimulated CD8+ T cells sorted from spleen or lymph node cells, taken before intestinal transplant. Every receptor here comes from a human donor who received an intestinal transplant.

The CDR3 sequence is CASSLDDRAYEQYF. For the CDR3, the DNA is TGTGCCAGCAGCTTAGATGACAGGGCCTACGAGCAGTACTTC. The rearrangement joins TRBV7-8 to TRBJ2-7; 7 positions match TRBD1. The germline gives CDR1 SGHVS, CDR2 FQNEAQ. The CDR3 sequence is 14 residues long. V was clipped by 1 base and J by 2 bases; unmatched bases: 2. Filled out from reference TRBV7-8 and TRBJ2-7, the complete variable domain reads GAGVSQSPRYKVAKRGQDVALRCDPISGHVSLFWYQQALGQGPEFLTYFQNEAQLDKSGLPSDRFFAERPEGSVSTLKIQRTQQEDSAVYLCASSLDDRAYEQYFGPGTRLTVT.

The chain joins TRBV11-1 to TRBJ2-7; 9 nucleotides align to TRBD1. Germline V CDR1 and CDR2: SGHAT, FQDESV (reference sequence). V trimming: 5 bases; J trimming: 4 bases; junction bases outside the gene matches: 9. There are 15 residues in the CDR3. The CDR3 here is CASSTPGTGHYEQYF. CDR3 DNA sequence: TGTGCCAGCAGCACCCCCGGGACAGGGCATTACGAGCAGTACTTC.

The chain couples TRBV9 to TRBJ1-1; the D gene is possibly TRBD1 (6 bases). The CDR3 has 15 residues. Per germline, CDR1 SGDLS and CDR2 YYNGEE. The V gene lost 4 bases and the J gene lost 7 bases, with 20 bases spanning the gap. The CDR3 reads CASSPGGGAASEAFF. The CDR3 bases are TGTGCCAGCAGCCCCGGTGGGGGGGCTGCCAGTGAAGCTTTCTTT.

The CDR3 loop reads CASSFTNTEAFF. The DNA of the CDR3 is TGTGCCAGCAGCTTTACGAACACTGAAGCTTTCTTT. The chain is built from TRBV5-4 and TRBJ1-1; D is uncertain. This CDR3 comprises 12 residues. Germline lookup yields CDR1 SGHNT and CDR2 YYREEE (reference sequence). With 2 bases removed from V and 1 base from J, the gap between germline ends came to 3 bases. The variable domain in full, with the rest retrieved from reference TRBV5-4 and TRBJ1-1, is ETGVTQSPTHLIKTRGQQVTLRCSSQSGHNTVSWYQQALGQGPQFIFQYYREEENGRGNFPPRFSGLQFPNYSSELNVNALELDDSALYLCASSFTNTEAFFGQGTRLTVV.

The V and J genes are TRBV13 and TRBJ2-7, with 9 bases lining up with TRBD1. The CDR3 loop spans 16 amino acids. Trimming removed 5 bases from V and 1 base from J; junction bases left unmatched: 9. The germline V gene has CDR1 PRHDT and CDR2 FYEKMQ (reference sequence). The CDR3 coding sequence is TGTGCCAGCAGCCTTCCCCCCGGGACAGGGTCCTACGAGCAGTACTTC. Translating gives CASSLPPGTGSYEQYF.

The chain is built from TRBV30 and TRBJ1-2; possibly TRBD1 for D (6 bases). V was trimmed by 3 bases and J by 4 bases, leaving 18 bases between them. Germline loops: CDR1 GTSNPN, CDR2 SVGIG (reference sequence). This CDR3 is built from 15 residues. The CDR3, as DNA: TGTGCCTGGAGCCAGTACGAAGGGGGGCCCTATGGCTACACCTTC. Its protein product is CAWSQYEGGPYGYTF.

The chain combines TRBV19 with TRBJ2-7; tentative D call: TRBD1 (6 bases). V was cut by 9 bases and J by 3 bases, with 18 bases left in between. The germline CDR1 and CDR2 sequences are LNHDA and SQIVND (reference sequence). The CDR3 contains 14 residues. The CDR3 here is CASKPRDIYYEQYF. CDR3 nucleotide sequence: TGTGCCAGCAAACCCAGGGACATTTACTACGAGCAGTACTTC.

The V call is TRBV10-2, the J call TRBJ2-1; 13 bases match TRBD2. V dropped 6 bases and J dropped 8; count of bases not matched to a gene: 10. CDR1 WSHSY and CDR2 SAAADI come from the germline V gene. This CDR3 comprises 16 residues. This chain's CDR3 is CASRLTGLAGEYEQFF. CDR3 DNA: TGCGCCAGCAGACTAACTGGACTAGCGGGAGAATATGAGCAGTTCTTC.

This chain joins TRBV28 and TRBJ2-5; D perhaps matches TRBD1 (7 bases). Trimming took off 6 bases at V and 4 bases at J, with 24 bases between the two ends. This CDR3 is 17 amino acids long. The germline gives CDR1 MDHEN, CDR2 SYDVKM. Here the CDR3 reads CASSIGRTGTRGETQYF. CDR3 in DNA: TGTGCCAGCAGCATTGGGAGGACAGGTACGCGGGGAGAGACCCAGTACTTC.

This clone was picked up one time. The V and J genes are TRBV9 and TRBJ2-3; 10 nucleotides match TRBD2. J was trimmed by 7 bases and V by 0 bases; bases with no gene match: 11. CDR3 length: 17 residues. CDR1 and CDR2 from the germline V gene are SGDLS and YYNGEE. The CDR3 reads CASSVGIAGGPRNTQYF. Here the CDR3 DNA reads TGTGCCAGCAGCGTAGGGATAGCGGGAGGCCCTCGGAATACGCAGTATTTT.

V gene TRBV18 combines with J gene TRBJ2-1, with TRBD1 matching over 7 bases. CDR3 length: 15 amino acids. After removal of 1 base from V and 2 bases from J, the junction contained 2 bases not matched to a gene. From germline, CDR1 is KGHSH and CDR2 LQKENI. The CDR3: CASSPRQGPYNEQFF. In nucleotides, the CDR3 is TGTGCCAGCTCACCACGACAGGGCCCCTACAATGAGCAGTTCTTC.

V usage is TRBV9 and J usage is TRBJ1-5; D unclear. Trimming removed 0 bases from V and 7 bases from J, with 14 bases in between. The CDR3 covers 15 residues. Per the germline V gene, CDR1 is SGDLS and CDR2 is YYNGEE. The CDR3 nucleotides are TGTGCCAGCAGCGTAGCGGACCCAGCATACCAGCCCCAGCATTTT. Translated, it gives CASSVADPAYQPQHF.

This sequence joins TRBV4-2 and TRBJ2-7; 10 positions match TRBD1. The CDR3 sequence is 14 residues long. CDR1 is LGHNA, CDR2 YNFKEQ, per germline. J gave up 6 bases and V 4 bases, and 6 bases lay outside the gene matches. CDR3 nucleotide sequence: TGTGCCAGCAGCCCCGACAGGGGGCTCGGCGAGCAGTACTTC. Encoded protein: CASSPDRGLGEQYF.

The chain couples TRBV30 to TRBJ2-7; D could derive from TRBD1 or TRBD2 (5 bases each). Germline V gene lookup returns CDR1 GTSNPN and CDR2 SVGIG (reference sequence). Between the trimmed V and J ends, which lost 5 bases and 3 bases, there was a span of 17 bases. The CDR3 is 14 residues long. The CDR3 sequence is CAWVGVDSHYEQYF. Written as DNA, the CDR3 is TGTGCCTGGGTGGGGGTAGACAGTCACTACGAGCAGTACTTC.